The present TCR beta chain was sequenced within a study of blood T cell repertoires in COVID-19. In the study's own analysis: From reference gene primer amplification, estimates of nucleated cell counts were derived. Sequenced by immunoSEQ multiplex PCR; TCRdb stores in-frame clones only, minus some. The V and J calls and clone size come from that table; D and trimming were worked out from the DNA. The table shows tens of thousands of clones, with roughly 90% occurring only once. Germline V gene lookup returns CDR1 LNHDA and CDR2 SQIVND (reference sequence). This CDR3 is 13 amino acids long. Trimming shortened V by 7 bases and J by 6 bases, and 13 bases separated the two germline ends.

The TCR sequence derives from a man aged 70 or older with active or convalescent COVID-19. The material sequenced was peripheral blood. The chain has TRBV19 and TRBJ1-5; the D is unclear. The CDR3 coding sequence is TGTGCCAGTAACGTGGCGGGTCGTCAGCCCCAGCATTTT. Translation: CASNVAGRQPQHF.